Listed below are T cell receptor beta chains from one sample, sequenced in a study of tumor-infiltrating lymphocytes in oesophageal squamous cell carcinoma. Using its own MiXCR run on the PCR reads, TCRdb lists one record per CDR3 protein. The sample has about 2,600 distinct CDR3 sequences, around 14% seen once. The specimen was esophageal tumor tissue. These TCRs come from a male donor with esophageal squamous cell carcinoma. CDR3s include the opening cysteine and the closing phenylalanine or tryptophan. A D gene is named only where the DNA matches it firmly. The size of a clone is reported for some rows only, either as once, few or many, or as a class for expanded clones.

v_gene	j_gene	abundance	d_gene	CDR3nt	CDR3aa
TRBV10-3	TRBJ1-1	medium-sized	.	TGTGCCATCAGGACCCCAGGGAACACTGAAGCTTTCTTT	CAIRTPGNTEAFF
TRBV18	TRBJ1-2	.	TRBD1	TGTGCCAGCTCACCTTCACAGGACAGGGGGCCTGGTGGCTACACCTTC	CASSPSQDRGPGGYTF
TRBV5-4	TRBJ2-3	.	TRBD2	TGTGCCAGCAGCCTTGGGCGACTAGCGGGGGCCTCAGATACGCAGTATTTT	CASSLGRLAGASDTQYF
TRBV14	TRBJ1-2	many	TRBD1	TGTGCCAGCAGCCCCCTGACAGGGTATAGTAGCTACACCTTC	CASSPLTGYSSYTF
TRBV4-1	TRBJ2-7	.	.	TGCGCCAGCAGCCACGTGAGGGGGTACGAGCAGTACTTC	CASSHVRGYEQYF
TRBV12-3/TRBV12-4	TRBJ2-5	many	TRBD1	TGTGCCAGCAGTTATGCAGGGGGCGCGAGGTACAATGAGCAGTACTTC	CASSYAGGARYNEQYF
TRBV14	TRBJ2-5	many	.	TGTGCCAGCAGCCGGAGAGGTCGGGGGGAGACCCAGTACTTC	CASSRRGRGETQYF
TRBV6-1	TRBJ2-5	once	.	TGTGCCAGCAGTGGAGGGGGGAACACCGGGGAGCTGTACTTC	CASSGGGNTGELYF
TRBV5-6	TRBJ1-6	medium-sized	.	TGTGCCAGCAGCTTGGAGGGCAGCGGCAATTCACCCCTCCACTTT	CASSLEGSGNSPLHF
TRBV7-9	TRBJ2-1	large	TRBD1	TGTGCCAGCAGCTTAGGATACAGGGGCATCGAACCCTACAATGAGCAGTTCTTC	CASSLGYRGIEPYNEQFF
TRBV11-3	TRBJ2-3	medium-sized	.	TGTGCCAGCAGCTTAGACAGGGGCACAGATACGCAGTATTTT	CASSLDRGTDTQYF
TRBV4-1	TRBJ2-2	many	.	TGCGCCAGCAGCCAATATACAGGAAACACCGGGGAGCTGTTTTTT	CASSQYTGNTGELFF
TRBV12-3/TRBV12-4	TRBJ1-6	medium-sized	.	TGTGCCAGCAGTTTGGTCAGCTCCTATAATTCACCCCTCCACTTT	CASSLVSSYNSPLHF
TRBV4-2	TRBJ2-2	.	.	TGTGCCAGCAGCTTATCCGCCGGGGAGCTGTTTTTT	CASSLSAGELFF
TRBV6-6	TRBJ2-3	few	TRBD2	TGTGCCAGCAGTTATACAAGCGGGGGCCAAACCGGGGAGCTGTATTTT	CASSYTSGGQTGELYF
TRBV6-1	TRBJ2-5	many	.	TGTGCCAGCAGGATACAGGGTTTATCACCCCTCCACTTC	CASRIQGLSPLHF
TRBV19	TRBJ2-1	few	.	TGTGCCAGTAGTACCCTCAGGGTTGGTGAGCAGTTCTTC	CASSTLRVGEQFF
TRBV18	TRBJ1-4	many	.	TGTGCCAGCTCAATGTCAGGGGTGGAAAAACTGTTTTTT	CASSMSGVEKLFF
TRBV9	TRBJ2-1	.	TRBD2	TGTGCCAGCAGTGAACTGGCGGGGGGGTCCAATGAGCAGTTCTTC	CASSELAGGSNEQFF
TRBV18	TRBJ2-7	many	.	TGTGCCAGCTCACCACCCGCCAGGGGTTACGAGCAGTACTTC	CASSPPARGYEQYF
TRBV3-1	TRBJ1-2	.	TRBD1	TGTGCCAGCAGCCAAGGTGACAGGGGGCGCGACTATGGCTACACCTTC	CASSQGDRGRDYGYTF
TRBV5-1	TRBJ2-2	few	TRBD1	TGCGCCAGCAGCTCGGCGGGCAGGGGGCACACCGGGGAGCTGTTTTTT	CASSSAGRGHTGELFF
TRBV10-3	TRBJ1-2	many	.	TGTGCCATCGGGGGGGGGAGGGACTATGGCTACACCTTC	CAIGGGRDYGYTF
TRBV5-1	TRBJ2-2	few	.	TGCGCCAGCAGCTTGACAGGACAGCCGAACACCGGGGAGCTGTTTTTT	CASSLTGQPNTGELFF
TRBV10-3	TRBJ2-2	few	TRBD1	TGTGCCATCAGCGGGGACAGGGCCACCGGGGAGCTGTTTTTT	CAISGDRATGELFF
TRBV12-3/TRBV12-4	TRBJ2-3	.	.	TGTGCCAGCAGTTTGGCGGGTCTCGAGCAGTGTTTT	CASSLAGLEQCF
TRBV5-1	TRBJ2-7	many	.	TGCGCCAGCAGCTTGGTAGCTTACGGCGGCGAGCAGTACTTC	CASSLVAYGGEQYF